These 29 T cell receptor beta chains came from one sample sequenced in a study of neoadjuvant anti-PD-1 for oral cavity cancer. Data came from immunoSEQ multiplex PCR; TCRdb stores just in-frame clones and leaves some out. The sample records 15,000 to 20,000 clones, nearly 70% being singletons. The sample consisted of PBMCs, taken before nivolumab (anti-PD-1) treatment. Receptors were obtained from a person between 35 and 79 years old with oral cavity squamous cell carcinoma.

This chain joins TRBV5-1 and TRBJ2-5; 10 bases map to TRBD2. CDR1 is SGHRS and CDR2 is YFSETQ in the germline V gene. The ends lost 1 base at V and 2 bases at J; junction bases unmatched: 2. This CDR3 region has 15 residues. The CDR3 region is CASSLPSGRQETQYF. CDR3 nucleotides: TGCGCCAGCAGCTTGCCTAGCGGGAGACAAGAGACCCAGTACTTC.

This clone has a handful of counts. The chain has TRBV6-6 and TRBJ2-3, with D uncertain. Germline assignment: CDR1 MNHNY and CDR2 SVGAGI (reference sequence). The V end was cut by 5 bases, the J end by 4 bases, with 7 bases between. The CDR3 sequence is 12 residues long. CDR3 in DNA: TGTGCCAGCAGTGCTAGATCAGATACGCAGTATTTT. Its translation is CASSARSDTQYF.

This clone was seen more than once but under ten times. V is TRBV5-4 and J is TRBJ1-2; 7 positions agree with TRBD1. The CDR3 consists of 15 residues. The trim removed 3 bases at V and 3 bases at J, leaving 8 bases unmatched. Germline assignment: CDR1 SGHNT and CDR2 YYREEE (reference sequence). DNA for the CDR3: TGTGCCAGCAGCTCCTTCACAGGGGCGGACTATGGCTACACCTTC. This sequence encodes CASSSFTGADYGYTF.

J is TRBJ2-3 and V is TRBV5-5; TRBD2 agrees at 8 bases. CDR1 SGHKS and CDR2 YYEKEE come from the germline V gene (reference sequence). J gave up 1 base and V 4 bases, and 8 bases lay outside the gene matches. The CDR3 extends over 16 amino acids. The CDR3 here is CASSPLGAGGTDTQYF. The DNA of the CDR3 is TGTGCCAGCAGCCCCCTGGGAGCGGGAGGCACAGATACGCAGTATTTT. The full variable domain, in which reference TRBV5-5 and TRBJ2-3 provide the parts outside the CDR3, is DAGVTQSPTHLIKTRGQQVTLRCSPISGHKSVSWYQQVLGQGPQFIFQYYEKEERGRGNFPDRFSARQFPNYSSELNVNALLLGDSALYLCASSPLGAGGTDTQYFGPGTRLTVL.

The V gene is TRBV7-2, the J gene TRBJ1-5; D may be TRBD1 (6 bases). This CDR3 spans 16 amino acids. From germline, CDR1 is SGHTA and CDR2 FQGNSA. Trimming took off 1 base at V and 1 base at J, with 11 bases between the two ends. This chain's CDR3 is CASSLVPQGSNQPQHF. CDR3 nucleotide sequence: TGTGCCAGCAGCTTAGTCCCCCAGGGGAGCAATCAGCCCCAGCATTTT.

CDR3 bases: TGTGCCAGCAAGGGGGACATGAACACTGAAGCTTTCTTT. Its translation is CASKGDMNTEAFF. This rearrangement joins TRBV27 to TRBJ1-1; D may be TRBD1 (6 bases). CDR1 and CDR2 (germline): MNHEY, SMNVEV (reference sequence). The V and J ends lost 7 bases and 0 bases respectively, with 9 bases between them. This CDR3 is 13 amino acids long.

V usage is TRBV6-5 and J usage is TRBJ2-7, with D possibly called TRBD1 or TRBD2 (5 bases each). From germline, CDR1 is MNHEY and CDR2 SVGAGI. The CDR3 runs 14 residues. Trimming shortened V by 6 bases and J by 0 bases, and 12 bases separated the two germline ends. The CDR3 loop reads CASRGRGGSYEQYF. In nucleotides, the CDR3 is TGTGCCAGCAGGGGTCGTGGGGGCTCCTACGAGCAGTACTTC.

This chain uses TRBV29-1 with TRBJ1-2; maybe TRBD1 (5 bases). This CDR3 comprises 11 residues. Trimming pared 7 bases from V and 8 bases from J, leaving 14 bases between. CDR1 is SQVTM, CDR2 ANQGSEA, per germline. CDR3 sequence: CSADRGFGYTF. The CDR3 nucleotides are TGCAGCGCCGACCGGGGCTTCGGCTACACCTTC.

The chain couples TRBV7-2 to TRBJ1-5; 8 bases agree with TRBD1. Germline V gene sequence: CDR1 SGHTA, CDR2 FQGNSA. J lost 2 bases, V lost 5 bases, and 8 bases had no gene match. The CDR3 spans 16 residues. The CDR3 bases are TGTGCCAGCAGCCCCGGACAGGGTGGAGGCAATCAGCCCCAGCATTTT. It encodes CASSPGQGGGNQPQHF.

In DNA form, the CDR3 reads TGTGCCACCAGCAGACCTTCCTGGACAGGCTCCTACGAGCAGTACTTC. Its translation: CATSRPSWTGSYEQYF. V is TRBV15 and J is TRBJ2-7; TRBD1 matches 7 bases. CDR3 size: 16 residues. Germline trimming cut 2 bases from V and 0 bases from J; bases unmatched to any gene: 7. Germline CDR1 is LNHNV and CDR2 is YYDKDF (reference sequence). Full variable domain (rest looked up from reference TRBV15 and TRBJ2-7): DAMVIQNPRYQVTQFGKPVTLSCSQTLNHNVMYWYQQKSSQAPKLLFHYYDKDFNNEADTPDNFQSRRPNTSFCFLDIRSPGLGDTAMYLCATSRPSWTGSYEQYFGPGTRLTVT.

For the CDR3, the DNA is TGTGCCAGCAGCTTAATAGTGGCGGGGATCGGAGAGACCCAGTACTTC. It specifies CASSLIVAGIGETQYF. The rearrangement uses TRBV7-8 and TRBJ2-5, with TRBD2 as a possible D gene (6 bases). This CDR3 comprises 16 residues. CDR1 is SGHVS and CDR2 is FQNEAQ in the germline V gene. V was clipped by 2 bases and J by 4 bases, with 17 bases between them.

The rearrangement joins TRBV19 to TRBJ2-5, with D perhaps being TRBD1 or TRBD2 (5 bases each). Germline V gives CDR1 LNHDA, CDR2 SQIVND (reference sequence). The germline V and J ends were trimmed by 6 bases and 5 bases, with 13 bases remaining between them. CDR3 length: 13 amino acids. For the CDR3, the DNA is TGTGCCAGTAGCTTTGGGGGACCGGAGACCCAGTACTTC. It codes for CASSFGGPETQYF.

A few counts support this clone. The J gene is TRBJ1-2, the V gene TRBV27; no firm D call. Germline CDR1 and CDR2: MNHEY and SMNVEV (reference sequence). The CDR3 spans 12 residues. V lost 5 bases and J 4 bases, leaving 8 bases between the germline ends. This CDR3 reads CASSADVYGYTF. The CDR3 DNA sequence: TGTGCCAGCAGTGCCGACGTCTATGGCTACACCTTC.

The CDR3 nucleotides are TGTGCCAGCAGCTCTTGGGGGGGTAGCAATCAGCCCCAGCATTTT. Translation gives CASSSWGGSNQPQHF. The V and J genes are TRBV5-5 and TRBJ1-5, with a weak D call TRBD1 (5 bases). Germline V gene lookup returns CDR1 SGHKS and CDR2 YYEKEE (reference sequence). This CDR3 region has 15 residues. The ends were cut back, 3 bases at V and 0 bases at J, with 10 bases in the middle.

Note on this clone: The junction departs from the called germline gene at one end, perhaps through a read error. The chain is built from TRBV2 and TRBJ1-5; perhaps TRBD1 as D (5 bases). The CDR3 contains 14 residues. Germline values: CDR1 SNHLY, CDR2 FYNNEI. The CDR3 loop is CVSSAGNSNQPQHF. CDR3 DNA: TGTGTCAGCAGTGCAGGGAATAGCAATCAGCCCCAGCATTTT.

The chain joins TRBV6-6 to TRBJ2-7; D tentatively reads TRBD1 or TRBD2 (6 bases each). The CDR3 covers 14 residues. Germline CDR1 MNHNY, CDR2 SVGAGI (reference sequence). Trimming left V 3 bases short and J 1 base short, with 10 bases between. The CDR3 here is CASSYIGGSYEQYF. The CDR3, as DNA: TGTGCCAGCAGTTATATAGGGGGGTCCTACGAGCAGTACTTC.

The chain employs TRBV9 and TRBJ1-4; D uncertain. The germline gives CDR1 SGDLS, CDR2 YYNGEE. With 0 bases removed from V and 1 base from J, the gap between germline ends came to 7 bases. CDR3 length: 15 residues. CDR3 sequence (DNA): TGTGCCAGCAGCGTAGAGACGAGAACTAATGAAAAACTGTTTTTT. Protein sequence: CASSVETRTNEKLFF.

The rearrangement joins TRBV11-2 to TRBJ2-7; no clear D gene. The CDR3 runs to 12 residues. The germline V gene encodes CDR1 SGHAT and CDR2 FQNNGV. V was pared by 5 bases and J by 5 bases, with 10 bases between. The CDR3 here is CASSNRAHEQYF. For the CDR3, the DNA is TGTGCCAGCAGCAACCGGGCGCACGAGCAGTACTTC.

This clone was seen a few times. V and J are TRBV5-8 and TRBJ1-2; TRBD1 might be the D (6 bases). The V end was cut by 6 bases, the J end by 0 bases, with 18 bases between. This CDR3 has 16 amino acids. Germline CDR1 SGHTS, CDR2 YDEGEE. CDR3 sequence (DNA): TGTGCCAGCACGTTTTCTTCAGGGGTAGCTAACTATGGCTACACCTTC. Translation gives CASTFSSGVANYGYTF.

The rearrangement uses TRBV7-3 and TRBJ2-5, with a weak D call TRBD2 (7 bases). Trimming shortened V by 6 bases and J by 1 base, and 12 bases separated the two germline ends. The germline V gene has CDR1 SGHTA and CDR2 FQGTGA. CDR3 length: 14 amino acids. In DNA, the CDR3 is TGTGCCAGCAGTATTAGGGGGGGCCAAGAGACCCAGTACTTC. This translates into CASSIRGGQETQYF.

The V gene is TRBV27, the J gene TRBJ2-5, with D unresolved. V dropped 6 bases and J dropped 3 bases, with 11 bases sitting between them. Germline CDR1 and CDR2: MNHEY and SMNVEV (reference sequence). The CDR3 loop spans 13 amino acids. CDR3 in DNA: TGTGCCAGCAGCCATGGGGAAAAAGAGACCCAGTACTTC. Protein: CASSHGEKETQYF.

This clone was counted a few times. V usage is TRBV9 and J usage is TRBJ2-1; 7 bases map to TRBD2. V was clipped by 2 bases and J by 8 bases; unmatched bases: 22. The CDR3 has 19 amino acids. Germline V gene data show CDR1 as SGDLS and CDR2 as YYNGEE. The DNA for the CDR3 is TGTGCCAGCAGCGTCGGTCGAGCAGAGCGTCTAGCGGTTTTGGATGAGCAGTTCTTC. It encodes CASSVGRAERLAVLDEQFF.

The chain uses TRBV9 and TRBJ2-7, with 9 bases identical to TRBD1. Germline V gives CDR1 SGDLS, CDR2 YYNGEE. The CDR3 is made up of 17 amino acids. With V trimmed by 3 bases and J by 3 bases, 13 bases remained unmatched. The CDR3 protein is CASSANRGQGGSYEQYF. The CDR3 nucleotides are TGTGCCAGCAGCGCTAATAGGGGACAGGGTGGGAGCTACGAGCAGTACTTC.

J is TRBJ2-7 and V is TRBV19; 12 bases align to TRBD2. The J segment lost 2 bases and the V segment lost 5 bases, leaving 7 bases of the junction unmatched. The CDR3 has 16 amino acids. Germline assignment: CDR1 LNHDA and CDR2 SQIVND (reference sequence). The CDR3, as DNA: TGTGCCAGTAGTCCGCGGACTAGCGGGGCTCCCTACGAGCAGTACTTC. Its translation: CASSPRTSGAPYEQYF.

The V and J genes are TRBV5-6 and TRBJ2-7, with TRBD2 matching 8 bases. The V and J ends lost 0 bases and 4 bases, in that order; junction bases with no gene match: 12. The CDR3 covers 17 residues. Germline V CDR1 and CDR2: SGHDT, YYEEEE. In DNA, the CDR3 is TGTGCCAGCAGCTTGGAGTTGAGCGGGGGCACATCTTACGAGCAGTACTTC. Translation gives CASSLELSGGTSYEQYF.

This clone was seen once. The genes are TRBV19 and TRBJ1-2; TRBD1 matches at 7 bases. The germline V gene encodes CDR1 LNHDA and CDR2 SQIVND (reference sequence). The CDR3 is 13 residues long. V trimming: 7 bases; J trimming: 4 bases; junction bases outside the gene matches: 6. The CDR3 here is CASNPQGPYGYTF. The CDR3 DNA sequence: TGTGCCAGTAATCCACAGGGGCCCTATGGCTACACCTTC.

This clone was detected only once. The chain has TRBV6-6 and TRBJ2-2, with 9 bases identical to TRBD2. This CDR3 is 15 amino acids long. Germline CDR1 MNHNY, CDR2 SVGAGI (reference sequence). Losses at the gene ends were 7 bases for V and 5 bases for J; bases not matched to a gene: 8. CDR3 loop: CASTRAGGTTGELFF. CDR3 sequence (DNA): TGTGCCAGCACCCGAGCGGGAGGTACGACCGGGGAGCTGTTTTTT.

This chain links TRBV9 with TRBJ1-5, with TRBD1 identical over 9 bases. This CDR3 has 15 residues. Germline V gene lookup returns CDR1 SGDLS and CDR2 YYNGEE. The V gene end was trimmed by 3 bases and the J gene end by 5 bases; junction bases not matched to a gene: 6. The CDR3 region has the DNA TGTGCCAGCAGCGCAACAGGGGGCGCCTATCAGCCCCAGCATTTT. Translating gives CASSATGGAYQPQHF.

This chain joins TRBV18 and TRBJ1-3; D not certain. CDR3 size: 15 residues. From germline, CDR1 is KGHSH and CDR2 LQKENI. Between the trimmed V and J ends, which lost 0 bases and 1 base, there was a span of 7 bases. The CDR3 DNA reads as TGTGCCAGCTCACCACCGACGGATTCTGGAAACACCATATATTTT. Translation gives CASSPPTDSGNTIYF.